This TCR beta chain was sequenced in a study of cytotoxic CD8 clonotypes in ibrutinib-treated CLL. Study-wide findings and caveats: Clonality at baseline surpassed age-matched healthy donors and tracked circulating CD8+ T-cell counts. Under therapy, public clonotypes either contracted or stayed stable, and they were uncommon. Higher clonality was seen at ibrutinib response and a return toward baseline at progression.

Sequenced by immunoSEQ multiplex PCR; TCRdb stores in-frame clones only, minus some. Among about 300,000 clones, about 61% were seen once, and the ten largest hold under 8%. Turning to this clone: The antigen is undetermined.

This CDR3 spans 14 amino acids. Trimming cost V 1 base and J 6 bases, with 13 bases left between them. The germline CDR1 and CDR2 sequences are SGHVS and FQNEAQ. The starting material was PBMCs, obtained after 36 months of ibrutinib treatment. The receptor comes from a human donor with chronic lymphocytic leukemia. This rearrangement joins TRBV7-8 to TRBJ2-7, with D perhaps matching TRBD1 (7 bases). CDR3 loop: CASSLVEGAGEQYF. CDR3 nucleotides: TGTGCCAGCAGCTTAGTGGAGGGGGCGGGCGAGCAGTACTTC. The full variable domain, with the rest looked up from reference TRBV7-8 and TRBJ2-7, is GAGVSQSPRYKVAKRGQDVALRCDPISGHVSLFWYQQALGQGPEFLTYFQNEAQLDKSGLPSDRFFAERPEGSVSTLKIQRTQQEDSAVYLCASSLVEGAGEQYFGPGTRLTVT.